The 29 T cell receptor beta chains given below trace back to one sample, sequenced in a study of human T cells and chemical hapten exposure. It was unfractionated whole blood from which total RNA was extracted. TCRdb reprocessed the 5' RACE reads with MiXCR, giving one entry per CDR3 protein. Among about 140,000 distinct CDR3 sequences listed, around 4.1% were seen once. Receptors originate from a female donor in good health.

This clonotype was counted at least ten times. The chain carries TRBV6-1 and TRBJ1-2; D is undetermined. V shed 2 bases and J shed 5 bases, with 9 bases lying between them. Germline V gene lookup returns CDR1 MNHNS and CDR2 SASEGT. This CDR3 region has 13 residues. The CDR3 nucleotides read TGTGCCAGCAGTGAACGGGAAGGGTATGGCTACACCTTC. It is translated as CASSEREGYGYTF.

This clonotype was picked up many times. CDR3 coding DNA: TGTGCCAGCAGTAACCGACTGACGTCGCCCCTCCACTTT. It yields the protein CASSNRLTSPLHF. The chain has TRBV6-2 or TRBV6-3 and TRBJ1-6, with D uncertain. Trimming left V 5 bases short and J 13 bases short, with 15 bases between. CDR1 and CDR2 from the germline V gene are MNHEY and SVGEGT. The CDR3 has 13 residues.

A note on this clonotype: Its ends do not fully match the called genes, so a read error is possible. This chain uses TRBV5-5 with TRBJ1-2, with D unresolved. In germline, CDR1 is SGHKS, CDR2 YYEKEE (reference sequence). CDR3 length: 16 residues. The CDR3: CASSLSPLRGTYGDTF. The CDR3 DNA is TGTGCCAGCAGCTTGTCCCCCCTACGAGGTACATATGGCGACACCTTC.

This clonotype was counted at least ten times. The rearrangement links TRBV7-3 to TRBJ1-6, with D uncertain. Germline CDR1 SGHTA, CDR2 FQGTGA. The CDR3 has 13 residues. Deletions cut 1 base from V and 11 bases from J, with 9 bases between. The CDR3 DNA follows: TGTGCCAGCAGCTTAAACATGTTGACACCCCTCCACTTT. This codes for CASSLNMLTPLHF.

This clonotype was counted many times. This chain links TRBV28 with TRBJ1-1; D not certain. The CDR3 runs to 14 residues. The V and J ends lost 8 bases and 6 bases respectively, with 19 bases between them. Germline CDR1 and CDR2: MDHEN and SYDVKM. The CDR3 coding sequence is TGTGCCAGCCAGGAGTCCGTGGTTTACGCTGAAGCTTTCTTT. Translating it yields CASQESVVYAEAFF.

This clonotype occurred many times. This chain joins TRBV5-1 and TRBJ2-3; 15 bases align to TRBD2. With V trimmed by 4 bases and J by 5 bases, 17 bases remained unmatched. This CDR3 has 20 amino acids. The germline gives CDR1 SGHRS, CDR2 YFSETQ. The CDR3 here is CASSTRGLAGGPSRGDTQYF. CDR3 in DNA: TGCGCCAGCAGCACTCGAGGACTAGCGGGGGGGCCAAGTCGTGGAGATACGCAGTATTTT. The full variable domain, its missing parts supplied by reference TRBV5-1 and TRBJ2-3, is KAGVTQTPRYLIKTRGQQVTLSCSPISGHRSVSWYQQTPGQGLQFLFEYFSETQRNKGNFPGRFSGRQFSNSRSEMNVSTLELGDSALYLCASSTRGLAGGPSRGDTQYFGPGTRLTVL.

This clonotype was seen only a few times. This chain joins TRBV7-2 and TRBJ2-7, with D perhaps TRBD1 (6 bases). Trimming left V 3 bases short and J 2 bases short, with 14 bases between. Germline CDR1 is SGHTA and CDR2 is FQGNSA. The CDR3 loop spans 15 amino acids. The CDR3 DNA is TGTGCCAGCAGCTTTTCTCAGGGGACGACCTACGAGCAGTACTTC. Amino acid sequence: CASSFSQGTTYEQYF. Combining the CDR3 with reference TRBV7-2 and TRBJ2-7 gives the whole variable domain GAGVSQSPSNKVTEKGKDVELRCDPISGHTALYWYRQSLGQGLEFLIYFQGNSAPDKSGLPSDRFSAERTGGSVSTLTIQRTQQEDSAVYLCASSFSQGTTYEQYFGPGTRLTVT.

This clonotype was seen many times. In DNA form, the CDR3 reads TGCGCCAGCAGCTCCCCAACCGCGGGGGACCCCTACGAGCAGTACTTC. It specifies CASSSPTAGDPYEQYF. The chain uses TRBV5-1 and TRBJ2-7; TRBD2 aligns across 7 bases. There are 16 residues in the CDR3. V shed 3 bases and J 2 bases; nucleotides not matched to a gene: 11. CDR1 is SGHRS and CDR2 is YFSETQ in the germline V gene.

There are many counts of this clonotype. The chain joins TRBV29-1 to TRBJ2-7; 7 nucleotides agree with TRBD1. CDR1 and CDR2 (germline): SQVTM, ANQGSEA. This CDR3 comprises 11 residues. Losses at the gene ends were 6 bases for V and 7 bases for J; bases not matched to a gene: 6. The CDR3 nucleotides read TGCAGCGTCCCAGGGGGAACGGAGCAGTACTTC. Amino acid sequence: CSVPGGTEQYF.

This clonotype was observed many times. The chain has TRBV14 and TRBJ2-7; 9 bases line up with TRBD1. CDR1 SGHDN and CDR2 FVKESK come from the germline V gene. The CDR3 has 14 amino acids. After removal of 1 base from V and 6 bases from J, the junction contained 4 bases not matched to a gene. The DNA for the CDR3 is TGTGCCAGCAGCCAAGTACAGGGGGCCTCCGAGCAGTACTTC. Its translation is CASSQVQGASEQYF.

This clonotype was seen many times. This chain links TRBV6-2 or TRBV6-3 with TRBJ2-3; 10 bases align to TRBD2. Germline assignment: CDR1 MNHEY and CDR2 SVGEGT. V lost 8 bases, J lost 2 bases, and 7 bases stayed unmatched. This CDR3 region has 15 residues. Here the CDR3 DNA reads TGTGCCAGCTTCGAGCGGGGGGGATTCACAGATACGCAGTATTTT. Residues: CASFERGGFTDTQYF.

The sample holds many counts of this clonotype. The rearrangement uses TRBV12-3 or TRBV12-4 and TRBJ1-3; no clear D gene. V lost 0 bases, J lost 7 bases, and 19 bases lay in between. The CDR3 loop spans 17 amino acids. The CDR3 bases are TGTGCCAGCAGTTTAGCGGTCATTACCTTCGGTCGGAACACCATATATTTT. Its translation is CASSLAVITFGRNTIYF.

This clonotype was recorded at least ten times. The CDR3 region is CASNRGLSQPQHF. CDR3 nucleotide sequence: TGTGCCAGCAATCGGGGTTTAAGTCAGCCCCAGCATTTT. This sequence joins TRBV28 and TRBJ1-5; D uncertain. This CDR3 has 13 amino acids. Germline V CDR1 and CDR2: MDHEN, SYDVKM. The germline V and J ends were trimmed by 7 bases and 6 bases, with 13 bases remaining between them.

This clonotype occurred a few times. The chain joins TRBV27 to TRBJ2-2; no reliable D call. The CDR3 runs 15 residues. The germline V and J ends were trimmed by 7 bases and 0 bases, with 12 bases remaining between them. CDR1 MNHEY and CDR2 SMNVEV come from the germline V gene (reference sequence). In DNA form, the CDR3 reads TGTGCCAGCACCCCCCGACTTTCGAACACCGGGGAGCTGTTTTTT. Its protein product is CASTPRLSNTGELFF.

A word on this clonotype: This is likely a read error, given that the CDR3 carries no conserved phenylalanine or tryptophan at its end. The DNA is left out, because the CDR3 cannot be placed on it with certainty; the CDR3 is given as TCRdb lists it. This chain uses TRBV10-3 with TRBJ1-5; the DNA was not compared with TRBD1, the D call given in the table. Germline values: CDR1 ENHRY, CDR2 SYGVKD. The CDR3 spans 13 residues, counting both ends. CDR3 residues: CAIRVGQSQPQKG.

A few counts support this clonotype. V gene TRBV19 combines with J gene TRBJ2-3; the D gene is possibly TRBD2 (5 bases). The germline gives CDR1 LNHDA, CDR2 SQIVND (reference sequence). The CDR3 consists of 16 residues. Deletions cut 4 bases from V and 4 bases from J, with 18 bases between. DNA for the CDR3: TGTGCCAGTAGTACCGAACGGGGTTGGAAAGCAGATACGCAGTATTTT. Translation: CASSTERGWKADTQYF.

The genes are TRBV3-1 and TRBJ2-2; D possibly corresponds to TRBD1 (6 bases). Trimming pared 2 bases from V and 5 bases from J, leaving 12 bases between. This CDR3 is built from 15 residues. Germline V CDR1 and CDR2: LGHDT, YNNKEL (reference sequence). The CDR3 DNA reads as TGTGCCAGCAGCCAACTAGGGGGAAGGACCGGGGAGCTGTTTTTT. Its translation is CASSQLGGRTGELFF.

The chain has TRBV10-3 and TRBJ2-7; D is perhaps TRBD1 (6 bases). The V gene lost 7 bases and the J gene lost 5 bases, with 9 bases spanning the gap. Germline lookup yields CDR1 ENHRY and CDR2 SYGVKD. The CDR3 has 11 amino acids. The CDR3 DNA follows: TGTGCCATCACCAGGGACAACGAGCAGTACTTC. The encoded protein is CAITRDNEQYF.

In this sample, this clonotype turned up many times. The chain couples TRBV12-3 or TRBV12-4 to TRBJ2-5; D may be TRBD1 or TRBD2 (5 bases each). The CDR3 covers 13 residues. V lost 5 bases and J 2 bases, leaving 9 bases between the germline ends. The CDR3: CASSAGTQETQYF. CDR3 DNA sequence: TGTGCCAGCAGTGCCGGGACGCAAGAGACCCAGTACTTC.

In this sample, this clonotype turned up many times. V gene TRBV6-5 combines with J gene TRBJ2-3, with 11 bases that match TRBD2. CDR3 length equals 15 residues. Germline V CDR1 and CDR2: MNHEY, SVGAGI. The J segment lost 3 bases and the V segment lost 4 bases, leaving 3 bases of the junction unmatched. CDR3 loop: CASSSSSGGTDTQYF. CDR3 nucleotide sequence: TGTGCCAGCAGTTCATCTAGCGGGGGGACAGATACGCAGTATTTT.

At least ten counts were recorded for this clonotype. The rearrangement links TRBV10-3 to TRBJ2-3; 10 nucleotides agree with TRBD2. J lost 1 base, V lost 5 bases, and 6 bases had no gene match. CDR3 length equals 16 residues. Germline CDR1 and CDR2: ENHRY and SYGVKD. CDR3 residues: CAISQLLAGRTDTQYF. The DNA of the CDR3 is TGTGCCATCAGTCAACTACTAGCGGGGCGCACAGATACGCAGTATTTT.

This clonotype was counted at least ten times. The gene calls are TRBV20-1 and TRBJ2-1; TRBD2 agrees at 12 bases. J was trimmed by 5 bases and V by 3 bases; bases with no gene match: 11. The CDR3 runs to 17 residues. Per germline, CDR1 DFQATT and CDR2 SNEGSKA (reference sequence). Written as DNA, the CDR3 is TGCAGTGCTAGTGGGTCTAGCGGGGGGGTATGGAACAATGAGCAGTTCTTC. Translated: CSASGSSGGVWNNEQFF.

This clonotype was counted many times. V and J are TRBV9 and TRBJ1-1; TRBD1 is a possible D gene (5 bases). V lost 5 bases and J 6 bases, leaving 14 bases between the germline ends. Germline V gives CDR1 SGDLS, CDR2 YYNGEE. This CDR3 spans 13 amino acids. The CDR3 DNA reads as TGTGCCAGCAGTGGGGGTGGCCGGTCTGAAGCTTTCTTT. The encoded protein is CASSGGGRSEAFF.

At least ten counts were recorded for this clonotype. V usage is TRBV12-3 or TRBV12-4 and J usage is TRBJ2-2, with 10 bases identical to TRBD1. There are 14 residues in the CDR3. V lost 6 bases to trimming and J lost 5 bases; unmatched junction nucleotides: 3. CDR3 region: CASSRQGATGELFF. The CDR3 coding sequence is TGTGCCAGCAGCCGACAGGGGGCAACCGGGGAGCTGTTTTTT.

This clonotype was detected many times. The CDR3 coding sequence is TGCAGTGCTAACACGGGCAGGGGGCAAGGAGGAGATGGCTACACCTTC. Its translation: CSANTGRGQGGDGYTF. The chain carries TRBV20-1 and TRBJ1-2, with TRBD1 matching 8 bases. V trimming: 4 bases; J trimming: 6 bases; junction bases outside the gene matches: 16. CDR3 size: 16 residues. Germline CDR1 and CDR2: DFQATT and SNEGSKA (reference sequence).

This clonotype was recorded many times. The chain links TRBV9 to TRBJ2-7, with 9 bases that match TRBD2. Germline V lookup: CDR1 SGDLS, CDR2 YYNGEE. V trimming: 2 bases; J trimming: 2 bases; junction bases outside the gene matches: 2. CDR3 size: 14 residues. The DNA of the CDR3 is TGTGCCAGCAGCGTTAGCGGGGGCACCTACGAGCAGTACTTC. Amino acids: CASSVSGGTYEQYF. Full variable domain (outside the CDR3, taken from reference TRBV9 and TRBJ2-7): DSGVTQTPKHLITATGQRVTLRCSPRSGDLSVYWYQQSLDQGLQFLIQYYNGEERAKGNILERFSAQQFPDLHSELNLSSLELGDSALYFCASSVSGGTYEQYFGPGTRLTVT.

This clonotype came up many times. The chain couples TRBV19 to TRBJ1-4; the D is unclear. V lost 5 bases to trimming and J lost 0 bases, with 7 bases between them. Germline V gene lookup returns CDR1 LNHDA and CDR2 SQIVND (reference sequence). The CDR3 runs 14 residues. This chain's CDR3 is CASSSSATNEKLFF. The DNA for the CDR3 is TGTGCCAGTAGTTCGTCCGCAACTAATGAAAAACTGTTTTTT.

In its sample, this clonotype was seen many times. This CDR3 is missing its conserved last phenylalanine or tryptophan, likely due to a read error. The DNA is left out, because the CDR3 cannot be placed on it with certainty; the CDR3 is given as TCRdb lists it. The rearrangement links TRBV5-4 to TRBJ2-1; TRBD2 was called by the table and not checked on the DNA. The CDR3 has 14 residues if both end residues are counted. The germline CDR1 and CDR2 sequences are SGHNT and YYREEE (reference sequence). This chain's CDR3 is CASSLGAETGTSIS.

V gene TRBV4-2 combines with J gene TRBJ1-5; 11 bases line up with TRBD1. CDR3 length: 17 amino acids. Germline CDR1 is LGHNA and CDR2 is YNFKEQ. V dropped 1 base and J dropped 1; count of bases not matched to a gene: 3. CDR3 sequence (DNA): TGTGCCAGCAGCCAAGCAGGACAGGGGGCAAGCAATCAGCCCCAGCATTTT. Translated: CASSQAGQGASNQPQHF.